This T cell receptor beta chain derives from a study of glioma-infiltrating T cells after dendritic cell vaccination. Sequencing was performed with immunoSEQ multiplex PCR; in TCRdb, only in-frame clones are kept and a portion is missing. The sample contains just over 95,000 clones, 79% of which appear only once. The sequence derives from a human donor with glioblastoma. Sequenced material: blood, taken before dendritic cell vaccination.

The CDR3 loop reads CASNEFYDQPQHF. The CDR3 bases are TGTGCCAGCAACGAATTCTATGATCAGCCCCAGCATTTT. V and J are TRBV21-1 and TRBJ1-5. TRBV21-1 counts as a pseudogene. The CDR3 loop spans 13 amino acids.